These 6 T cell receptor beta chains share one sample of origin, sequenced in a study of chemoradiotherapy in HPV16-positive cancers. Clones were read by immunoSEQ multiplex PCR, and TCRdb kept only the in-frame ones, dropping some. The sample shows some 14,000 clones, under 80% of them seen only once. Sample collection was performed from a patient who underwent chemoradiotherapy. The receptor set was obtained from a human donor with HPV-associated anogenital cancer.

The DNA for the CDR3 is TGTGCCAGCAGCTCATCCGGGACAGGAAATTCACCCCTCCACTTT. It yields the protein CASSSSGTGNSPLHF. The chain couples TRBV9 to TRBJ1-6; 8 nucleotides match TRBD1. The CDR3 totals 15 residues. Germline CDR1 SGDLS, CDR2 YYNGEE. V was clipped by 4 bases and J by 7 bases; unmatched bases: 7.

This clone occurred once. This chain links TRBV27 with TRBJ1-4, with 8 bases identical to TRBD1. The CDR3 extends over 14 amino acids. V dropped 3 bases and J dropped 7; count of bases not matched to a gene: 4. CDR1 is MNHEY, CDR2 SMNVEV, per germline (reference sequence). The CDR3 reads CASSFDRGREKLFF. The DNA for the CDR3 is TGTGCCAGCAGTTTTGACAGGGGTCGTGAAAAACTGTTTTTT.

This clone occurred once. This sequence joins TRBV5-6 and TRBJ2-7; D gene unclear. Looked up from germline, CDR1 is SGHDT and CDR2 is YYEEEE. This CDR3 region has 13 residues. Trimming pared 0 bases from V and 1 base from J, leaving 5 bases between. CDR3 amino acids: CASSLGRSYEQYF. The CDR3 DNA reads as TGTGCCAGCAGCTTGGGACGGTCCTACGAGCAGTACTTC.

Concerning this clone: The junction shows a germline mismatch at one end, possibly a read error. The chain couples TRBV7-7 to TRBJ2-5, with D perhaps being TRBD1 or TRBD2 (6 bases each). This CDR3 has 15 amino acids. Germline lookup yields CDR1 SSHAT and CDR2 FNYEAQ (reference sequence). The CDR3 protein is CASSLGGGRGETQYF. CDR3 DNA: TGTGCTAGCAGCTTAGGGGGAGGCAGGGGAGAGACCCAGTACTTC.

The chain carries TRBV7-6 and TRBJ2-5, with D unclear. CDR3 length: 13 amino acids. The germline V gene has CDR1 SGHVS and CDR2 FNYEAQ. V lost 2 bases, J lost 5 bases, and 9 bases lay in between. The CDR3 nucleotides read TGTGCCAGCAGCTTAAGGGCAGGCGAGACCCAGTACTTC. Translation gives CASSLRAGETQYF. The variable domain in full, completed from reference TRBV7-6 and TRBJ2-5, reads GAGVSQSPRYKVTKRGQDVALRCDPISGHVSLYWYRQALGQGPEFLTYFNYEAQQDKSGLPNDRFSAERPEGSISTLTIQRTEQRDSAMYRCASSLRAGETQYFGPGTRLLVL.

The chain combines TRBV4-2 with TRBJ1-1; no definite D call. V gave up 0 bases and J gave up 1 base, with 12 bases separating them. The CDR3 spans 16 residues. CDR1 is LGHNA, CDR2 YNFKEQ, per germline. The chain's CDR3 is CASSQDQTVRNTEAFF. The CDR3 DNA follows: TGTGCCAGCAGCCAAGATCAGACTGTTAGGAACACTGAAGCTTTCTTT.